This TCR beta chain was retrieved from a study of graft-versus-host responses after intestinal transplantation (dated by TCRdb to the early 2020s). Background for the entire study: Recipients received multivisceral, liver-intestinal, or isolated intestinal transplants. Instead of going to the commercial service, samples from three later patients were sequenced in-house on an Illumina MiSeq and processed with MiXCR. Every recipient was given anti-thymocyte globulin induction, followed by roughly 3 years of maintenance tacrolimus and steroids. Alloreactive clones were identified by sequencing pre-transplant mixed lymphocyte reaction products and comparing them with unstimulated pre-transplant donor and recipient T cells. Bulk TCR-beta CDR3 sequencing was used to track graft-versus-host and host-versus-graft alloreactive T cell clones in the graft, circulation and bone marrow after intestinal transplantation. Of the 20 to 30 intestinal transplant recipients enrolled in the cohort, one of whom was a retransplant, 3 patients without pretransplant specimens were excluded. A peak of at least 4% donor T cells among recipient peripheral blood mononuclear cells was the definition used for donor T cell macrochimerism.

V lost 6 bases and J lost 2 bases; the stretch between them is 17 bases long. The CDR3 runs 15 amino acids, cysteine and phenylalanine included. CDR3 DNA only is kept here, 45 bases in frame from base 1. According to the germline V gene, CDR1 reads SGHAT and CDR2 reads FQNNGV. The research as a whole found: In the allografts of patients with donor T cell macrochimerism, GvH to HvG T cell clonal ratios were high. The relatively low number and heterogeneity of intestinal transplant patients limited the conclusions. GvH clones were detected in recipient bone marrow, and some appeared earlier in ileal mucosa or blood, consistent with an intestinal mucosal origin. Early after transplant, peak levels of circulating GvH clones were associated with declines in HvG clones.

Concerning this clone: The antigen this receptor binds is unknown. No base qualities exist here, and no much larger clone lies one base off it.

The receptor library was made with the immunoSEQ multiplex PCR assay. In most patients, genomic DNA was isolated using the Qiagen DNeasy Blood and Tissue Kit and sent frozen to Adaptive Biotechnologies for TCR sequencing. High-throughput TCR-beta CDR3 sequencing of genomic DNA from most patients was performed by Adaptive Biotechnologies. As for the original processing: TCR sequencing data for 15 to 20 patients were retrieved from Adaptive's ImmunoSEQ software; a few other patients were processed with MiXCR and VDJtools. To correct CD4 versus CD8 sorting errors, any sequence found in both subsets at a frequency ratio below 5:1 was removed. Because the origin of CDR3 nucleotide sequences shared between donor and recipient could not be assigned, those sequences were removed. At least 2-fold expansion over unstimulated cells and a minimum CFSE-low frequency of 0.002% (template counts) or 0.001% (read counts) were required for clones to be classified as alloreactive. A clone was considered mappable if detected in the sequenced pre-transplant spleen, lymph node, or MLR CFSE-low populations of the donor or recipient. The cumulative frequency of alloreactive clones was calculated as a percentage of all sequences, weighted by copy number. What TCRdb holds here is the immuneACCESS table cut down to in-frame rearrangements. Part of the clones is not present; checked against another copy, under half of the missing clones reflect an unresolved V gene, and the others are unexplained. V and J calls and clone size are those listed in that table; D and trimming were worked out from the DNA. Counted in this sample were roughly 90,000 clones; 80% to 95% of them appeared once. 0.3% to 0.45% of the sample goes to the ten largest clones.

According to the study, the label for this sample's time point signals: cells obtained before transplantation from donor or recipient. CD3+CD4+ and CD3+CD8+ populations were FACS-sorted from unstimulated pre-transplant donor and recipient cells taken from spleen or lymph nodes. This chain joins TRBV11-2 to TRBJ2-7; TRBD1 is perhaps the D gene, given 5 matching bases. The clonotype comes from a human donor who was the organ donor for an intestinal transplant. The source material was unstimulated CD4+ T cells sorted from spleen or lymph node cells, sampled before transplant. The DNA sequence is as follows: TGTGCCAGCAGTAAAAGTATACAGGACACCTACGAGCAGTACTTC. Translation gives CASSKSIQDTYEQYF.